The clone carrying this T cell receptor beta chain was counted only a few times. TCRdb keeps only in-frame clones here, not all; method: immunoSEQ multiplex PCR. The repertoire has 350,000 to 550,000 clones, 75% to 90% of them found once; the top ten carry around 2.6%. Specified treatment: 15 to 20 received Ad26.COV2.S at low or high dose, single or two shots; several received placebo; per-sample allocation not given. Specimens were obtained on day 63 following the first vaccine or placebo injection. The germline V gene encodes CDR1 LGHNA and CDR2 YSLEER. The germline V and J ends were trimmed by 3 bases and 2 bases, with 11 bases remaining between them. The CDR3 extends over 14 amino acids. This specimen comes from a study of Ad26.COV2.S vaccination and SARS-CoV-2 variants.

The chain carries TRBV4-3 and TRBJ2-7, with a possible D match to TRBD1 (6 bases). This receptor was taken from a person aged 18-65 years who received the Ad26.COV2.S COVID-19 vaccine or a placebo. The sample in question was peripheral blood, obtained in a trial of Ad26.COV2.S vaccine versus placebo. For the CDR3, the DNA is TGCGCCAGCAGCCAGGACACAGGGACCTACGAGCAGTACTTC. Translated, it gives CASSQDTGTYEQYF.